The 32 T cell receptor beta chains presented below share a single source sample, sequenced in a study of blood T cell repertoires in COVID-19. Using immunoSEQ multiplex PCR, the repertoire was profiled, and TCRdb retains in-frame clones only, with some absent. The sample lists some 200,000 clones; 85% were seen once. Material for sequencing was peripheral blood. Receptors were obtained from a man aged 45-65 years who had recovered from COVID-19.

This clone has only a few counts. This chain uses TRBV2 with TRBJ2-7, with TRBD2 identical over 9 bases. With V trimmed by 10 bases and J by 7 bases, 5 bases remained unmatched. Germline V lookup: CDR1 SNHLY, CDR2 FYNNEI. This CDR3 comprises 11 residues. CDR3 sequence (DNA): TGTGCCACCCGGACTAGCGTTGAGCAGTACTTC. Translated: CATRTSVEQYF.

This clone occurred a few times. The V and J genes are TRBV24-1 and TRBJ2-4; 10 nucleotides agree with TRBD2. The CDR3 runs 14 residues. Losses at the gene ends were 4 bases for V and 8 bases for J; bases not matched to a gene: 4. The germline V gene encodes CDR1 KGHDR and CDR2 SFDVKD. The CDR3 region is CATSESAGGYIQYF. The CDR3 DNA reads as TGTGCCACCAGTGAATCAGCGGGAGGGTACATTCAGTACTTC.

For the CDR3, the DNA is TGTGCCTGGAGTTGGACAGGACACTTCCAAGAGACCCAGTACTTC. It translates to CAWSWTGHFQETQYF. This chain links TRBV30 with TRBJ2-5; 7 nucleotides align to TRBD1. This CDR3 has 15 residues. V shed 2 bases, J shed 1 base, and the junction held 7 bases outside the gene matches. Germline CDR1 reads GTSNPN; CDR2 reads SVGIG (reference sequence).

The chain links TRBV28 to TRBJ1-2; D may be TRBD1 (6 bases). Germline CDR1 is MDHEN and CDR2 is SYDVKM. The CDR3 consists of 13 residues. Trimming cost V 8 bases and J 3 bases, with 13 bases left between them. The CDR3 loop is CASETGLHYGYTF. The DNA for the CDR3 is TGTGCCAGCGAAACAGGGTTACACTATGGCTACACCTTC.

The chain employs TRBV28 and TRBJ2-7, with a possible D match to TRBD1 (8 bases). Germline-derived CDR1 and CDR2 are MDHEN and SYDVKM. The ends were cut back, 5 bases at V and 3 bases at J, with 17 bases in the middle. This CDR3 comprises 15 residues. The CDR3 spells CASSPSGTGGYEQYF. The CDR3 bases are TGTGCCAGCAGTCCGAGCGGGACAGGCGGCTACGAGCAGTACTTC.

The genes are TRBV20-1 and TRBJ2-2; the match to TRBD2 covers 10 bases. Germline assignment: CDR1 DFQATT and CDR2 SNEGSKA (reference sequence). The CDR3 extends over 15 amino acids. V shed 3 bases, J shed 0 bases, and the junction held 1 base outside the gene matches. In DNA form, the CDR3 reads TGCAGTGCTAGTGGGACTAGCGCGAACACCGGGGAGCTGTTTTTT. It specifies CSASGTSANTGELFF.

The gene calls are TRBV6-5 and TRBJ2-1, with TRBD2 identical over 8 bases. Germline V gene lookup returns CDR1 MNHEY and CDR2 SVGAGI. V lost 6 bases, J lost 10 bases, and 5 bases stayed unmatched. This CDR3 has 12 amino acids. The CDR3 nucleotides read TGTGCCAGCAGGTTCGGACTAGCAGAGCAGTTCTTC. It is translated as CASRFGLAEQFF.

This clone was counted once. This chain uses TRBV9 with TRBJ2-1; 8 bases line up with TRBD2. J gave up 6 bases and V 0 bases, and 5 bases lay outside the gene matches. This CDR3 comprises 15 residues. CDR1 and CDR2 from the germline V gene are SGDLS and YYNGEE. The CDR3 region is CASSVVPAGANEQFF. In nucleotides, the CDR3 is TGTGCCAGCAGCGTAGTCCCAGCGGGAGCCAATGAGCAGTTCTTC.

This CDR3 is CASSLALRRRGGELFF. The CDR3 coding sequence is TGTGCCAGCAGCTTAGCGCTCAGGAGGAGGGGCGGGGAGCTGTTTTTT. The V call is TRBV7-2, the J call TRBJ2-2; TRBD2 is a possible D gene (6 bases). The CDR3 is 16 residues long. Germline assignment: CDR1 SGHTA and CDR2 FQGNSA. V was clipped by 0 bases and J by 7 bases, with 15 bases between them.

V is TRBV7-6 and J is TRBJ2-2; 10 bases align to TRBD1. The CDR3 contains 17 residues. J gave up 3 bases and V 5 bases, and 9 bases lay outside the gene matches. CDR1 and CDR2 from the germline V gene are SGHVS and FNYEAQ. In nucleotides, the CDR3 is TGTGCCAGCAGCCCCACCGGGACAGGGGCGTACACCGGGGAGCTGTTTTTT. Its translation is CASSPTGTGAYTGELFF.

The chain recombines TRBV9 with TRBJ2-2; perhaps TRBD2 as D (5 bases). In germline, CDR1 is SGDLS, CDR2 YYNGEE. With 3 bases removed from V and 1 base from J, the gap between germline ends came to 7 bases. CDR3 length: 14 residues. CDR3: CASSGEMNTGELFF. DNA for the CDR3: TGTGCCAGCAGCGGGGAGATGAACACCGGGGAGCTGTTTTTT.

The V and J genes are TRBV28 and TRBJ2-5; 9 bases are a match to TRBD2. V dropped 5 bases and J dropped 6; count of bases not matched to a gene: 13. The V gene's germline CDR1 is MDHEN and CDR2 SYDVKM. The CDR3 runs to 16 residues. The CDR3 DNA follows: TGTGCCAGCAGTGCGGGGGGTATAGCGGGAGTAAAGACCCAGTACTTC. Amino acid sequence: CASSAGGIAGVKTQYF. The full variable domain, with the rest looked up from reference TRBV28 and TRBJ2-5, is DVKVTQSSRYLVKRTGEKVFLECVQDMDHENMFWYRQDPGLGLRLIYFSYDVKMKEKGDIPEGYSVSREKKERFSLILESASTNQTSMYLCASSAGGIAGVKTQYFGPGTRLLVL.

The V call is TRBV5-1, the J call TRBJ1-1; TRBD1 matches 7 bases. The trim removed 0 bases at V and 4 bases at J, leaving 9 bases unmatched. In germline, CDR1 is SGHRS, CDR2 YFSETQ. This CDR3 is 16 amino acids long. The chain's CDR3 is CASSLEWTGQSTEAFF. CDR3 DNA: TGCGCCAGCAGCTTGGAATGGACAGGACAATCCACTGAAGCTTTCTTT.

The chain carries TRBV4-2 and TRBJ2-3, with D tentatively TRBD2 (6 bases). This CDR3 spans 17 amino acids. V was pared by 4 bases and J by 5 bases, with 22 bases between. Per the germline V gene, CDR1 is LGHNA and CDR2 is YNFKEQ. The CDR3 nucleotides read TGTGCCAGCAGCCCGCGCGAGGGCGTAGCGGCAAGAGATACGCAGTATTTT. This encodes CASSPREGVAARDTQYF.

This chain links TRBV5-1 with TRBJ2-1, with 7 nucleotides matching TRBD2. This CDR3 has 15 residues. V was pared by 1 base and J by 1 base, with 2 bases of the junction left unmatched. Germline CDR1 is SGHRS and CDR2 is YFSETQ. Here the CDR3 reads CASSLLLASYNEQFF. In DNA, the CDR3 is TGCGCCAGCAGCTTGCTACTAGCGTCCTACAATGAGCAGTTCTTC.

This rearrangement joins TRBV15 to TRBJ1-1; TRBD1 matches at 10 bases. V was clipped by 3 bases and J by 1 base; unmatched bases: 5. The germline V gene has CDR1 LNHNV and CDR2 YYDKDF (reference sequence). The CDR3 loop spans 16 amino acids. The DNA for the CDR3 is TGTGCCACCAGCAGCCGACAGGGGGCTGGGAACACTGAAGCTTTCTTT. Residues: CATSSRQGAGNTEAFF.

The sample holds a few counts of this clone. The chain carries TRBV7-9 and TRBJ2-5; 8 bases line up with TRBD1. Trimming took 5 bases from V and 5 from J; bases not matched to a gene: 10. Per germline, CDR1 SEHNR and CDR2 FQNEAQ (reference sequence). The CDR3 is 15 residues long. As DNA, the CDR3 is TGTGCCAGCAGCCTGGGACAGGAATTTGTGGAGACCCAGTACTTC. As protein: CASSLGQEFVETQYF.

The J gene is TRBJ1-2, the V gene TRBV28, with unresolved D. The CDR3 loop spans 14 amino acids. The germline CDR1 and CDR2 sequences are MDHEN and SYDVKM. Trimming pared 4 bases from V and 7 bases from J, leaving 16 bases between. CDR3 nucleotide sequence: TGTGCCAGCAGTTCGACCCGTCCCGGGAGTGGCTACACCTTC. It is translated as CASSSTRPGSGYTF.

The J gene is TRBJ2-1, the V gene TRBV6-5, with 9 positions matching TRBD2. There are 16 residues in the CDR3. Losses at the gene ends were 2 bases for V and 9 bases for J; bases not matched to a gene: 11. CDR1 and CDR2 (germline): MNHEY, SVGAGI. CDR3 region: CASSYGIAGVGGEQFF. The DNA of the CDR3 is TGTGCCAGCAGTTACGGAATAGCGGGAGTAGGAGGTGAGCAGTTCTTC.

The chain employs TRBV5-1 and TRBJ2-7; TRBD2 aligns across 9 bases. This CDR3 is built from 15 residues. Germline V gene lookup returns CDR1 SGHRS and CDR2 YFSETQ. J was trimmed by 5 bases and V by 4 bases; bases with no gene match: 10. For the CDR3, the DNA is TGCGCCAGCAGCCGACTTAGCGGGAGTAGGGACGAGCAGTACTTC. It codes for CASSRLSGSRDEQYF.

The chain couples TRBV27 to TRBJ1-2; a possible D gene is TRBD1 (6 bases). V was shortened by 4 bases and J by 2 bases, with 11 bases between the two germline ends. Looked up from germline, CDR1 is MNHEY and CDR2 is SMNVEV (reference sequence). There are 14 residues in the CDR3. The CDR3 here is CASSSLGQNYGYTF. The CDR3 nucleotides are TGTGCCAGCAGTTCCCTAGGACAGAACTATGGCTACACCTTC.

The chain uses TRBV24-1 and TRBJ2-1; TRBD1 agrees at 8 bases. V lost 4 bases to trimming and J lost 0 bases; unmatched junction nucleotides: 4. The CDR3 consists of 16 residues. Germline V gene data show CDR1 as KGHDR and CDR2 as SFDVKD. CDR3 nucleotide sequence: TGTGCCACCAGTGACCGGACAGGGAGCTCCTACAATGAGCAGTTCTTC. Protein product: CATSDRTGSSYNEQFF.

The rearrangement joins TRBV7-2 to TRBJ2-1; 11 bases are a match to TRBD2. V shed 2 bases, J shed 2 bases, and the junction held 5 bases outside the gene matches. The CDR3 sequence is 17 residues long. The germline V gene encodes CDR1 SGHTA and CDR2 FQGNSA. The CDR3 region has the DNA TGTGCCAGCAGCTTAAAGGGACTAGCGGTCACCTACAATGAGCAGTTCTTC. It codes for CASSLKGLAVTYNEQFF.

This chain links TRBV9 with TRBJ1-1, with D maybe TRBD1 (5 bases). The V gene's germline CDR1 is SGDLS and CDR2 YYNGEE. V shed 0 bases and J shed 0 bases, with 12 bases lying between them. This CDR3 contains 16 residues. The CDR3 DNA is TGTGCCAGCAGCGTAGCTACGCGGGGGATGAACACTGAAGCTTTCTTT. Translated: CASSVATRGMNTEAFF.

This chain's CDR3 is CASSYRTATNEKLFF. In nucleotides, the CDR3 is TGTGCCAGCAGCTATCGGACAGCAACTAATGAAAAACTGTTTTTT. V and J are TRBV13 and TRBJ1-4; weak D call: TRBD1 (6 bases). Trimming took off 4 bases at V and 0 bases at J, with 9 bases between the two ends. The length of the CDR3 is 15 residues. Germline CDR1 is PRHDT and CDR2 is FYEKMQ (reference sequence).

The chain has TRBV7-9 and TRBJ2-1; 8 bases fit TRBD2. With 3 bases clipped from V and 7 bases from J, the junction kept 8 bases outside the gene matches. This CDR3 region has 15 residues. Germline V CDR1 and CDR2: SEHNR, FQNEAQ (reference sequence). CDR3 sequence: CASSFGTGGGNEQFF. The DNA of the CDR3 is TGTGCCAGCAGCTTCGGTACGGGAGGGGGAAATGAGCAGTTCTTC.

J is TRBJ1-2 and V is TRBV28; D is perhaps TRBD1 (5 bases). Germline CDR1 reads MDHEN; CDR2 reads SYDVKM. The CDR3 length is 14 residues. Trimming left V 7 bases short and J 7 bases short, with 19 bases between. The CDR3 sequence is CASISHKLGGGYTF. CDR3 bases: TGTGCCAGCATCTCCCACAAGTTGGGGGGTGGCTACACCTTC.

This chain connects TRBV5-1 to TRBJ2-5, with D unclear. The V and J ends lost 2 bases and 0 bases respectively, with 5 bases between them. Germline V gene sequence: CDR1 SGHRS, CDR2 YFSETQ. The CDR3 loop spans 13 amino acids. This chain's CDR3 is CASSFRDQETQYF. The CDR3 DNA is TGCGCCAGCAGCTTTCGGGACCAAGAGACCCAGTACTTC.

This sequence joins TRBV5-1 and TRBJ2-6; D remains ambiguous. The length of the CDR3 is 14 residues. The germline V gene has CDR1 SGHRS and CDR2 YFSETQ. Trimming took 4 bases from V and 4 from J, leaving 9 bases between them. CDR3 sequence (DNA): TGCGCCAGCAGCCCCCTTTCCGGGGCCAACGTCCTGACTTTC. Translating it yields CASSPLSGANVLTF.

This clone came up a few times. This rearrangement joins TRBV7-9 to TRBJ2-3; 9 positions agree with TRBD1. The CDR3 is 14 amino acids. The germline V gene encodes CDR1 SEHNR and CDR2 FQNEAQ (reference sequence). V lost 2 bases, J lost 6 bases, and 3 bases stayed unmatched. The CDR3 loop is CASSLTGGLDTQYF. The CDR3, as DNA: TGTGCCAGCAGCTTAACAGGGGGCTTGGATACGCAGTATTTT.

The chain couples TRBV27 to TRBJ2-2; TRBD2 agrees at 12 bases. This CDR3 spans 16 amino acids. The ends lost 6 bases at V and 1 base at J; junction bases unmatched: 3. Germline CDR1 MNHEY, CDR2 SMNVEV (reference sequence). CDR3 residues: CASREGLAGNTGELFF. The CDR3 nucleotides read TGTGCCAGCAGGGAGGGACTAGCGGGGAACACCGGGGAGCTGTTTTTT.

V and J are TRBV4-1 and TRBJ2-2; 10 bases map to TRBD2. Germline V gene lookup returns CDR1 MGHRA and CDR2 YSYEKL. J was trimmed by 4 bases and V by 3 bases; bases with no gene match: 8. CDR3 length equals 17 residues. CDR3 loop: CASSQASSGRSTGELFF. CDR3 DNA sequence: TGCGCCAGCAGCCAGGCCTCTAGCGGGAGAAGCACCGGGGAGCTGTTTTTT.